The clone carrying this TCR beta chain appeared many times. This specimen comes from a study of T cells in Graves' hyperthyroidism and ophthalmopathy. TCR beta CDR3 regions were amplified from RNA transcripts. Primed by the HTBI set, a first-round RT-PCR was run on the TCR CDR3. In TCRdb, the multiplex PCR reads were re-called with MiXCR into one record per CDR3 protein. The sample has 350,000 to 400,000 distinct CDR3 sequences; around a sixth are singletons. V lost 3 bases and J lost 8, with 22 bases in between. Germline V gene data show CDR1 as SEHNR and CDR2 as FQNEAQ (reference sequence). The CDR3 is 16 amino acids.

The source material was blood. The V and J genes are TRBV7-9 and TRBJ1-2, with D perhaps TRBD1 (6 bases). This sequence originates from a man between 18 and 29 years old with Graves' ophthalmopathy. CDR3 loop: CASSFGTTLPALGYTF. The CDR3 bases are TGTGCCAGCAGCTTCGGGACAACTCTTCCAGCTCTCGGCTACACCTTC.